One TCR beta chain is described in this entry. The CDR3 runs to 13 residues. V dropped 3 bases and J dropped 5; count of bases not matched to a gene: 2. CDR1 and CDR2 (germline): SGDLS, YYNGEE. This record comes from a study of beta chain features in type 1 diabetes. The entirety of the isolated RNA underwent reverse transcription, so expressed TCRB transcripts were sequenced. The protocol was immunoSEQ multiplex PCR, while the TCRdb copy is restricted to in-frame clones and leaves out a portion. This table has roughly 60,000 clones, around three fifths appearing once. The TCR comes from a woman between 18 and 30 years old in good health. Sequencing was carried out using Tregs from blood. The chain uses TRBV9 and TRBJ2-3; TRBD1 aligns across 8 bases. In DNA form, the CDR3 reads TGTGCCAGCAGCGCCAGGGGGCGAGATACGCAGTATTTT. Protein: CASSARGRDTQYF.